The subject of this entry is one T cell receptor (beta chain). Antigen: not known. The data were taken from a study of OX40 agonist ivuxolimab in advanced cancers. Notes on the study in general: CD8+ T cells (on average) carried more expanded clones than CD4+ T cells. Patients with a partial response at 0.1-3.0 mg/kg had among the lowest clonal expansion.

The CDR3 spans 15 residues. Trimming pared 0 bases from V and 3 bases from J, leaving 13 bases between. Germline V gene data show CDR1 as SGHRS and CDR2 as YFSETQ. Assay: immunoSEQ multiplex PCR; the TCRdb copy retains only in-frame clones and omits some. The sample yields roughly 86,000 clones, 75% to 95% seen once. The clonotype was recovered from an adult with an advanced solid tumor such as melanoma, head and neck, liver or kidney cancer. Source: CD4+ or CD8+ T cells sorted from blood, taken in a trial of the OX40 agonist ivuxolimab. J is TRBJ2-7 and V is TRBV5-1, with D tentatively TRBD2 (5 bases). In nucleotides, the CDR3 is TGCGCCAGCAGCTTGGTACCGGGATGGCTCTACGAGCAGTACTTC. Translating it yields CASSLVPGWLYEQYF.